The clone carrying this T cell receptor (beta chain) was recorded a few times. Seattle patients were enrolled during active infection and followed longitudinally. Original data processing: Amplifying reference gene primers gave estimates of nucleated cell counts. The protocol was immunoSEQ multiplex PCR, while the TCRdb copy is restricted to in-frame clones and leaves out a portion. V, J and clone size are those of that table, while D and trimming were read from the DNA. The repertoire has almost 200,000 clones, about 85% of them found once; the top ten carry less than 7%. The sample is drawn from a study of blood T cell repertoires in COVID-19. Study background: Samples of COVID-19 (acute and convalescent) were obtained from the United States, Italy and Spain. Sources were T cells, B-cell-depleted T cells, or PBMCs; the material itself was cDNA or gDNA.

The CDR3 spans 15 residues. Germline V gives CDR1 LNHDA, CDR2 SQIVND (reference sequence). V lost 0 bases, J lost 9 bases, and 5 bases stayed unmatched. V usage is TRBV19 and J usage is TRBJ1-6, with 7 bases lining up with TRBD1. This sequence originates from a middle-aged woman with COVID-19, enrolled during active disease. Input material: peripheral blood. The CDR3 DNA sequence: TGTGCCAGTAGTATAGAAGACAGGGACGGTTCACCCCTCCACTTT. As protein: CASSIEDRDGSPLHF. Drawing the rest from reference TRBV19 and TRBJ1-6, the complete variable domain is DGGITQSPKYLFRKEGQNVTLSCEQNLNHDAMYWYRQDPGQGLRLIYYSQIVNDFQKGDIAEGYSVSREKKESFPLTVTSAQKNPTAFYLCASSIEDRDGSPLHFGNGTRLTVT.